The T cell receptor beta chain under discussion was sequenced for a study of spatial heterogeneity in lung cancer. As for time point: sample taken at primary tumor resection. Unsorted whole RNA samples from tumor, nontumor lung or frozen PBMC were sequenced. Samples were obtained from approximately 76 donors, all untreated early-stage non-small cell lung cancer patients. Germline loops: CDR1 SGHAT, CDR2 FQNNGV. The junction had 16 bases not matched to a gene; V was cut back by 5 bases and J by 3 bases. The CDR3 is 17 amino acids. TCRdb independently ran MiXCR on the 5' RACE reads; one entry per CDR3 protein. The sample includes roughly 48,000 distinct CDR3 sequences, approximately 5.7% of them seen just once.

Sequencing was performed on PBMCs, taken at surgery. This TCR was sampled from a male donor with early-stage non-small cell lung cancer. The chain combines TRBV11-2 with TRBJ2-7; 7 nucleotides match TRBD2. The CDR3 nucleotides are TGTGCCAGCAGCCCCCGTGGCCTTAATGCGGGGGACTACGAGCAGTACTTC. This translates into CASSPRGLNAGDYEQYF.